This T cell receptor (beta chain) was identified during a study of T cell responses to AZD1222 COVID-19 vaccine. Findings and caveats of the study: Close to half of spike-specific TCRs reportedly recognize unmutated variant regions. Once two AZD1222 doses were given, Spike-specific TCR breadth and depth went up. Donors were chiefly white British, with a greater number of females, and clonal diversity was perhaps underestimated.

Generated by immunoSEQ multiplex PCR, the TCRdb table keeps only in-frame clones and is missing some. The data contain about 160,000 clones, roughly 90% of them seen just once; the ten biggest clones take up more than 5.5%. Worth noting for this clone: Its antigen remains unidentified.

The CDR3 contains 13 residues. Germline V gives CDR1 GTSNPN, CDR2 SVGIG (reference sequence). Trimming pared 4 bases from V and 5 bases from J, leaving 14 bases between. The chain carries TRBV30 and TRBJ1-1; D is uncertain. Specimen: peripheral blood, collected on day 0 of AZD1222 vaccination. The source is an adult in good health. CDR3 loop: CAWTVLVGTEAFF. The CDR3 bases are TGTGCCTGGACAGTCCTAGTTGGGACTGAAGCTTTCTTT.